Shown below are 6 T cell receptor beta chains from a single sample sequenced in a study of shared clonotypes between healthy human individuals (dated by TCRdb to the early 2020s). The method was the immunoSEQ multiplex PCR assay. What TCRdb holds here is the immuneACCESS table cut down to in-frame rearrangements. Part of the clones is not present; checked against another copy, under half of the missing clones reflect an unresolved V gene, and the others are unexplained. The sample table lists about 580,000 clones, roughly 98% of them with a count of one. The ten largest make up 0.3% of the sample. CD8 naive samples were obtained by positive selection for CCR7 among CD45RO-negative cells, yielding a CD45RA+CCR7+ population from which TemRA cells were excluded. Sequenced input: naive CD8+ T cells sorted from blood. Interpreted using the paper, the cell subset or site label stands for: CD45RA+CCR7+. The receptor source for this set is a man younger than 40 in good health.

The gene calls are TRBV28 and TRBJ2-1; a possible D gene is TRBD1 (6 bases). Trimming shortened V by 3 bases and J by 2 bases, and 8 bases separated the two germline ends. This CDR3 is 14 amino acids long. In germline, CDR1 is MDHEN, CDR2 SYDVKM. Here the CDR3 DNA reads TGTGCCAGCAGTTTTGCAGGGGCCTACAATGAGCAGTTCTTC. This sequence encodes CASSFAGAYNEQFF.

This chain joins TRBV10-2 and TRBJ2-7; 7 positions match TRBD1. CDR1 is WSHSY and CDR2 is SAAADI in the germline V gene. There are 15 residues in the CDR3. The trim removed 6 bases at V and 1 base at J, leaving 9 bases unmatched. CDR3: CASRLYRGGSYEQYF. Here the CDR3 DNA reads TGCGCCAGCAGATTATACAGGGGCGGTTCCTACGAGCAGTACTTC.

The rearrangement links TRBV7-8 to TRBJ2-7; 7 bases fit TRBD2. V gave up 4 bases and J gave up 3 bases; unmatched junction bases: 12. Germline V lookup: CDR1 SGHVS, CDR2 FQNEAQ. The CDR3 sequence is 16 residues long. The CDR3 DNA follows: TGTGCCAGCAGCTCCCGGGTAAAGCGGGAAGGCTACGAGCAGTACTTC. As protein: CASSSRVKREGYEQYF.

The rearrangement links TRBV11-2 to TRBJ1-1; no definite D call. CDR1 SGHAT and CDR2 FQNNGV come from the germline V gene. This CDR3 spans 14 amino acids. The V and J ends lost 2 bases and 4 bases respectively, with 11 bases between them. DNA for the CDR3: TGTGCCAGCAGCTTAAGTAGGTATGGCACTGAAGCTTTCTTT. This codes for CASSLSRYGTEAFF. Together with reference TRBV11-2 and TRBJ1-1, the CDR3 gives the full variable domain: EAGVAQSPRYKIIEKRQSVAFWCNPISGHATLYWYQQILGQGPKLLIQFQNNGVVDDSQLPKDRFSAERLKGVDSTLKIQPAKLEDSAVYLCASSLSRYGTEAFFGQGTRLTVV.

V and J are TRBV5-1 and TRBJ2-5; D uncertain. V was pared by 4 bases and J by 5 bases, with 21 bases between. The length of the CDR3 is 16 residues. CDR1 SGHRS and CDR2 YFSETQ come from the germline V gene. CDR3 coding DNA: TGCGCCAGCAGCCCTAATAAAATTAGCCTGAGGGAGACCCAGTACTTC. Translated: CASSPNKISLRETQYF.

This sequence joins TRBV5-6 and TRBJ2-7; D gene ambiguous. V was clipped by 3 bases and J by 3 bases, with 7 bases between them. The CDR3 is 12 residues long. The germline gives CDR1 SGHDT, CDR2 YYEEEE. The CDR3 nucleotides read TGTGCCAGCAGCTCACCCGGCTACGAGCAGTACTTC. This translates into CASSSPGYEQYF.